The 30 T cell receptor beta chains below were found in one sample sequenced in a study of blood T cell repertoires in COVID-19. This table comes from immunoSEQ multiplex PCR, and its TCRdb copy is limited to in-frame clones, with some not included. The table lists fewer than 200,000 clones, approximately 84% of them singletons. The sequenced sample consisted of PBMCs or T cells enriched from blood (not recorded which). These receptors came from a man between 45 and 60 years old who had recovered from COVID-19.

The CDR3 region is CASSRGTSGGWNTDTQYF. In DNA form, the CDR3 reads TGTGCCAGCAGCCGCGGGACTAGCGGGGGGTGGAACACAGATACGCAGTATTTT. The chain is built from TRBV5-8 and TRBJ2-3, with 15 bases lining up with TRBD2. After removal of 4 bases from V and 2 bases from J, the junction contained 8 bases not matched to a gene. Germline lookup yields CDR1 SGHTS and CDR2 YDEGEE. This CDR3 has 18 amino acids.

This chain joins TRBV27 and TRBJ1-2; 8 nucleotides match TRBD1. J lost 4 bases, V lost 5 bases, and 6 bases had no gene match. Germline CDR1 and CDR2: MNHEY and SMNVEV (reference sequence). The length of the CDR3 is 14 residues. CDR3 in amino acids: CASSASGTGYGYTF. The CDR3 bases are TGTGCCAGCAGTGCCTCCGGGACAGGCTATGGCTACACCTTC.

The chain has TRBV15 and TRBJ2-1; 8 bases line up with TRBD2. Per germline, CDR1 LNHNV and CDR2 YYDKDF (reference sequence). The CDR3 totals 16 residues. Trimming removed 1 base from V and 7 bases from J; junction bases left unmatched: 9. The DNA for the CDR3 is TGTGCCACCAGCAGAGTCTTCGGTAGCGGGGCGAATGAGCAGTTCTTC. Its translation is CATSRVFGSGANEQFF.

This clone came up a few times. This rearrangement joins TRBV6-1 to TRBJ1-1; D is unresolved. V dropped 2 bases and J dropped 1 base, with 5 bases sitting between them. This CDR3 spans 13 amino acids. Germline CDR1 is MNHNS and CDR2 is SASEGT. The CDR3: CASSEQANTEAFF. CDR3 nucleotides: TGTGCCAGCAGTGAACAGGCGAACACTGAAGCTTTCTTT.

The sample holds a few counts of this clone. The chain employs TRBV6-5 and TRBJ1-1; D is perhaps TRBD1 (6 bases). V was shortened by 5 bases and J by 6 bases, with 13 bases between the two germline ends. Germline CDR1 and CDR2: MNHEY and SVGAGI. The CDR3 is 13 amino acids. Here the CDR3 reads CASSQGTSAEAFF. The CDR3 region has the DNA TGTGCCAGCAGTCAGGGGACCTCCGCTGAAGCTTTCTTT.

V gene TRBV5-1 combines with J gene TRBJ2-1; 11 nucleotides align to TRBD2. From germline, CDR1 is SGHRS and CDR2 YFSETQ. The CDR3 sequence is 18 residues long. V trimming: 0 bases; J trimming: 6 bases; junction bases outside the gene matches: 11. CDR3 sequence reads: CASSLAPLSGGAFNEQFF. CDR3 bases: TGCGCCAGCAGCTTGGCCCCTCTTAGCGGGGGGGCCTTCAATGAGCAGTTCTTC. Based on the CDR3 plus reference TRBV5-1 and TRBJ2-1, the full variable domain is KAGVTQTPRYLIKTRGQQVTLSCSPISGHRSVSWYQQTPGQGLQFLFEYFSETQRNKGNFPGRFSGRQFSNSRSEMNVSTLELGDSALYLCASSLAPLSGGAFNEQFFGPGTRLTVL.

The CDR3 protein is CASSHRDRGLDTQYF. CDR3 bases: TGTGCCAGCAGCCACCGGGACAGGGGGCTAGATACGCAGTATTTT. The chain uses TRBV5-4 and TRBJ2-3; the match to TRBD1 covers 12 bases. The CDR3 is 15 amino acids. Per the germline V gene, CDR1 is SGHNT and CDR2 is YYREEE (reference sequence). V dropped 4 bases and J dropped 5; count of bases not matched to a gene: 5.

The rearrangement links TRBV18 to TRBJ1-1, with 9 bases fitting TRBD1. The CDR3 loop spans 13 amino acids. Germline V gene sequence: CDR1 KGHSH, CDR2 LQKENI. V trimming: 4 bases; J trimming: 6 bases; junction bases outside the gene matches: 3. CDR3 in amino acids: CASSHGQGSEAFF. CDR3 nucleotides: TGTGCCAGCTCACATGGACAGGGGTCTGAAGCTTTCTTT.

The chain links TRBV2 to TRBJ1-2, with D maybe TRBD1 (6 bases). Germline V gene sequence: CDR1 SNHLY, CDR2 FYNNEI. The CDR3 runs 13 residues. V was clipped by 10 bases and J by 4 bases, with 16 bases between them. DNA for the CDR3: TGTGCCACCACCCGGGACACCGTCTATGGCTACACCTTC. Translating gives CATTRDTVYGYTF.

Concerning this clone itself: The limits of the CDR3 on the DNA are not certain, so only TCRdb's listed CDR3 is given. The CDR3 loop is CASSVGGGTDPSF. The V gene is TRBV9, the J gene TRBJ1-2. With termini counted, the CDR3 has 13 amino acids. CDR1 is SGDLS, CDR2 YYNGEE, per germline.

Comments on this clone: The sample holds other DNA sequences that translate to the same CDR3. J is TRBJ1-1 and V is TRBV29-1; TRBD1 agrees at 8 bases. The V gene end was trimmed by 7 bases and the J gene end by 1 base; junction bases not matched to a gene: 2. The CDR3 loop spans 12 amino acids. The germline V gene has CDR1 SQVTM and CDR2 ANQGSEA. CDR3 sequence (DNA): TGCAGCGCCGGGACAGGGAACACTGAAGCTTTCTTT. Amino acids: CSAGTGNTEAFF.

CDR3 bases: TGTGCCAGCAGTTCCGGGAGGGCCGACGGGGAGCTGTTTTTT. It yields the protein CASSSGRADGELFF. This chain joins TRBV7-3 and TRBJ2-2, with TRBD2 identical over 8 bases. The ends lost 6 bases at V and 7 bases at J; junction bases unmatched: 7. CDR3 length: 14 amino acids. Looked up from germline, CDR1 is SGHTA and CDR2 is FQGTGA. The whole variable domain, remainder taken from reference TRBV7-3 and TRBJ2-2, is GAGVSQTPSNKVTEKGKYVELRCDPISGHTALYWYRQSLGQGPEFLIYFQGTGAADDSGLPNDRFFAVRPEGSVSTLKIQRTERGDSAVYLCASSSGRADGELFFGEGSRLTVL.

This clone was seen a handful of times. In DNA, the CDR3 is TGTGCCAGCAGTCGAAGGGGACAGGGCAGTGGCTACACCTTC. It yields the protein CASSRRGQGSGYTF. The V call is TRBV28, the J call TRBJ1-2; 9 bases are a match to TRBD1. The CDR3 is 14 amino acids. The germline CDR1 and CDR2 sequences are MDHEN and SYDVKM. V lost 5 bases, J lost 7 bases, and 8 bases stayed unmatched.

CDR3 nucleotide sequence: TGTGCCAGCAGTGATTTTCAGGGAGGGAAAGAGACCCAGTACTTC. Translated, it gives CASSDFQGGKETQYF. This rearrangement joins TRBV25-1 to TRBJ2-5; TRBD2 agrees at 7 bases. The V gene end was trimmed by 3 bases and the J gene end by 3 bases; junction bases not matched to a gene: 7. This CDR3 spans 15 amino acids. The germline CDR1 and CDR2 sequences are MGHDK and SYGVNS.

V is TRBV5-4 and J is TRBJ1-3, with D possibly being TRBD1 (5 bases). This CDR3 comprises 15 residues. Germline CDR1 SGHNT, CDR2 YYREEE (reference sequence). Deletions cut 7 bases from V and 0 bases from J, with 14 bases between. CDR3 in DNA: TGTGCCAGCGGGCTTGCGGGGGGCTCTGGAAACACCATATATTTT. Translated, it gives CASGLAGGSGNTIYF.

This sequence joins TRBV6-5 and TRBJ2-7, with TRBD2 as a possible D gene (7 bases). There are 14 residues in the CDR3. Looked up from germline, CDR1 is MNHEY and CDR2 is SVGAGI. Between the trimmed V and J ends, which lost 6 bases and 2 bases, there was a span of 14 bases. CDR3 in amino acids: CASRPGGLAYEQYF. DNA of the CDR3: TGTGCCAGCAGGCCGGGGGGCCTCGCCTACGAGCAGTACTTC.

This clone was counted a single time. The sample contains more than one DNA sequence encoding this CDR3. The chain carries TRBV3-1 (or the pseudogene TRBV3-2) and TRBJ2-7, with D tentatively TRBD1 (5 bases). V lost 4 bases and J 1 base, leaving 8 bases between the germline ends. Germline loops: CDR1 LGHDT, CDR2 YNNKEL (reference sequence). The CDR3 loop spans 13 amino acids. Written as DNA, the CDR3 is TGTGCCAGCAGCCTGCAGGGATCCTACGAGCAGTACTTC. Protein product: CASSLQGSYEQYF.

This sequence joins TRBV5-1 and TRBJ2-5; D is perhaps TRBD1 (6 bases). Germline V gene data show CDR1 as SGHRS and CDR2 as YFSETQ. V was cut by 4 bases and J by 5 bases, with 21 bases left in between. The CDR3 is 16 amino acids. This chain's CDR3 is CASSRAPSGGRETQYF. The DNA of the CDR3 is TGCGCCAGCAGCCGGGCCCCGAGTGGGGGCCGGGAGACCCAGTACTTC.

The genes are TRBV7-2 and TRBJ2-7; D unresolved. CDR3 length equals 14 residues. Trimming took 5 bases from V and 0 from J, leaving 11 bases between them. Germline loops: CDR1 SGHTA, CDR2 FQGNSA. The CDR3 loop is CASSPRSGSYEQYF. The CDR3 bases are TGTGCCAGCAGCCCGCGTTCGGGCTCCTACGAGCAGTACTTC. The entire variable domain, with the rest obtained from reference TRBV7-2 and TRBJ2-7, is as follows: GAGVSQSPSNKVTEKGKDVELRCDPISGHTALYWYRQSLGQGLEFLIYFQGNSAPDKSGLPSDRFSAERTGGSVSTLTIQRTQQEDSAVYLCASSPRSGSYEQYFGPGTRLTVT.

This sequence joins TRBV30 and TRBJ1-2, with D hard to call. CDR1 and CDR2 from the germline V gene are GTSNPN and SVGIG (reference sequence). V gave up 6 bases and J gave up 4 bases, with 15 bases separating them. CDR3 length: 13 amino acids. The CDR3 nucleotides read TGTGCCTGTGATTCCAGGTTACCCTATGGCTACACCTTC. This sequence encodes CACDSRLPYGYTF.

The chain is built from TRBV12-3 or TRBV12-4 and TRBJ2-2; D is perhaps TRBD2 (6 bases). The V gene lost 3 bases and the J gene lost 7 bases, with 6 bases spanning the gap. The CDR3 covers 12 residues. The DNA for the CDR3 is TGTGCCAGCAGTTTTAGCGGCGGGGAGCTGTTTTTT. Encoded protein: CASSFSGGELFF.

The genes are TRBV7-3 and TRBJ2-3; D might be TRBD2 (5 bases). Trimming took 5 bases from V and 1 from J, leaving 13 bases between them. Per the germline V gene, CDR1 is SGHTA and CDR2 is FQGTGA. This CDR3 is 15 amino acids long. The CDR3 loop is CASSLREGGTDTQYF. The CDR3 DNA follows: TGTGCCAGCAGCCTGAGGGAAGGAGGCACAGATACGCAGTATTTT.

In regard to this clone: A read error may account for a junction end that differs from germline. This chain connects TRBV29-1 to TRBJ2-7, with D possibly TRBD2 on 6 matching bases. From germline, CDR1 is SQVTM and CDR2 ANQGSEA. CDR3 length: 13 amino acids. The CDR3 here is CSVKGTSTYEQYF. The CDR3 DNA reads TGCAGCGTCAAAGGGACTTCGACCTACGAGCAATACTTC.

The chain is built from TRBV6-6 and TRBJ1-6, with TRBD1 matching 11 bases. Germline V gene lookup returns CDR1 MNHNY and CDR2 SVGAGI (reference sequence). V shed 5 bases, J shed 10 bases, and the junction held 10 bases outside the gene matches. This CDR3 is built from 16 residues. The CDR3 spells CASSTADRGLRSPLHF. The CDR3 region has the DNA TGTGCCAGCAGTACCGCGGACAGGGGGCTAAGGTCACCCCTCCACTTT.

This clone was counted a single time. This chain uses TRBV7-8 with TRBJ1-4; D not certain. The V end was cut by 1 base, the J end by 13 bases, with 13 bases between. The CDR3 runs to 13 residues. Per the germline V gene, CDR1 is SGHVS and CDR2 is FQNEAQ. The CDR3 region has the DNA TGTGCCAGCAGCTTAGGGCAAAGCTCAGGACTGTTTTTT. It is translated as CASSLGQSSGLFF. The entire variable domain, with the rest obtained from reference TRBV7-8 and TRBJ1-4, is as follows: GAGVSQSPRYKVAKRGQDVALRCDPISGHVSLFWYQQALGQGPEFLTYFQNEAQLDKSGLPSDRFFAERPEGSVSTLKIQRTQQEDSAVYLCASSLGQSSGLFFGSGTQLSVL.

CDR3 nucleotides: TGTGCCAGCAGCCGTGATAGCGGGGGGGCTCGGTCGGAGCAGTTCTTC. Translating it yields CASSRDSGGARSEQFF. V is TRBV7-2 and J is TRBJ2-1; TRBD2 agrees at 11 bases. The CDR3 is made up of 16 amino acids. With 5 bases clipped from V and 10 bases from J, the junction kept 13 bases outside the gene matches. Germline-derived CDR1 and CDR2 are SGHTA and FQGNSA.

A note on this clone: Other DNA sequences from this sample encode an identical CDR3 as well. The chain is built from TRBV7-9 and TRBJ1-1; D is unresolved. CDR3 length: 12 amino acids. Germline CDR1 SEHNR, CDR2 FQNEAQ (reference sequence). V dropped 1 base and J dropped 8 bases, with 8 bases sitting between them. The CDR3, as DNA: TGTGCCAGCAGCTTAGGTTTGCGCGAAGCTTTCTTT. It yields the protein CASSLGLREAFF.

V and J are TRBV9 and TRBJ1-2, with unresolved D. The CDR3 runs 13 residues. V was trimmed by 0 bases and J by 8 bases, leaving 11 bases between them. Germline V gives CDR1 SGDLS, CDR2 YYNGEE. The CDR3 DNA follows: TGTGCCAGCAGCGTAGTAAGCGGGGTCGGCTACACCTTC. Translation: CASSVVSGVGYTF.

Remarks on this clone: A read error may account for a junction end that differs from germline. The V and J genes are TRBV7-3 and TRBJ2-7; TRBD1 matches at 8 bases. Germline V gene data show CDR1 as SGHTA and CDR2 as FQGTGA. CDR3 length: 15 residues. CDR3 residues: CASSLTGTGSYEQYF. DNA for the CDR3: TGTGCCAGCAGCCTAACCGGGACAGGCTCCTACGAGCAGTACTTC.

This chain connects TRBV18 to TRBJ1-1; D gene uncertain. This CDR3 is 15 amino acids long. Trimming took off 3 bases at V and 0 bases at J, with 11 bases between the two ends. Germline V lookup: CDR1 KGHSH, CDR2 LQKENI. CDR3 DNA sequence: TGTGCCAGCTCACCTGGTTCGAGGTTGAACACTGAAGCTTTCTTT. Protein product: CASSPGSRLNTEAFF.